The entry below describes one T cell receptor beta chain. Random hexamers were used to reverse transcribe an amount of roughly 0.5 to 1 ug RNA. Using its own MiXCR run on the immunoSEQ multiplex PCR reads, TCRdb lists one record per CDR3 protein. This sample has about 190,000 distinct CDR3 sequences, with roughly 95% found just once. The source of the sample is a study of CD8 T cells in Susac syndrome. The CDR3 covers 15 residues. Trimming cost V 0 bases and J 4 bases; bases outside gene matches: 4. Germline values: CDR1 SGDLS, CDR2 YYNGEE. Definite or probable Susac syndrome was diagnosed using recently defined diagnostic criteria.

This TCR came from a human donor with Susac syndrome. Sequenced: CD4+ T cells from PBMCs. The chain combines TRBV9 with TRBJ2-7; the match to TRBD1 covers 10 bases. In DNA form, the CDR3 reads TGTGCCAGCAGCGTAGGAGGGACAGGGGTGTACGAGCAGTACTTC. This encodes CASSVGGTGVYEQYF.